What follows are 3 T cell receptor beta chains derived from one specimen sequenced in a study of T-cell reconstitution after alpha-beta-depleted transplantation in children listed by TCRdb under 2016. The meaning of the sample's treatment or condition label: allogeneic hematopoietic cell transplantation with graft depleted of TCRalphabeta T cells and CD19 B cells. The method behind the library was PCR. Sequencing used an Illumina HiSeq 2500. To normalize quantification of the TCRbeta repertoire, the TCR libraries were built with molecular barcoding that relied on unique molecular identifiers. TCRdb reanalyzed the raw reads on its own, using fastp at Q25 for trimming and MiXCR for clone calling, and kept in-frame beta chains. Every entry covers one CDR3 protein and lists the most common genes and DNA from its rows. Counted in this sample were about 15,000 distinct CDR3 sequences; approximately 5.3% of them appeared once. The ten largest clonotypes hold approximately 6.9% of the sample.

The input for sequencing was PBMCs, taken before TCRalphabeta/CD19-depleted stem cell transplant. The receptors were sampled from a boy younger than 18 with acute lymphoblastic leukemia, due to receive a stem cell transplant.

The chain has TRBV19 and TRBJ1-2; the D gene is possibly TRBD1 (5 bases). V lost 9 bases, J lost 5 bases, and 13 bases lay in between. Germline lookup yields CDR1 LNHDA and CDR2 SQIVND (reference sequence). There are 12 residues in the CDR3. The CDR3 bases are TGTGCCAGCGGCAGGGAAGGGTATGGCTACACCTTC. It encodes CASGREGYGYTF.

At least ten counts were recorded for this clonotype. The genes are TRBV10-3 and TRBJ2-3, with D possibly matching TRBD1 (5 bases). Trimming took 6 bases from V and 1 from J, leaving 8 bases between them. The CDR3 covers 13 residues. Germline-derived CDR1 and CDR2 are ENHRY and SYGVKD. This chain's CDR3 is CAISDRGTDTQYF. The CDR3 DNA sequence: TGTGCCATCAGCGACAGAGGCACAGATACGCAGTATTTT.

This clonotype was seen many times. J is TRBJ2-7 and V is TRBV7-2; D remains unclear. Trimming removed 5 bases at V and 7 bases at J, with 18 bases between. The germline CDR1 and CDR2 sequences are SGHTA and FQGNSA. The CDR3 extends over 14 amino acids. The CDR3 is CASSLGPVTREQYF. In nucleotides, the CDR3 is TGTGCCAGCAGCCTTGGGCCCGTTACTCGGGAGCAGTACTTC.